These 30 T cell receptor beta chains share one sample of origin, sequenced in a study of T cell clonotyping in hematopoietic cell transplantation. Time point here: recipient sample about 28 days before transplant, after cytoreduction. This table comes from immunoSEQ multiplex PCR, and its TCRdb copy is limited to in-frame clones, with some not included. The table lists about 26,000 clones, 84% of them singletons. The specimen was peripheral blood mononuclear cells, collected before stem cell transplant. The receptors shown here come from a woman between 55 and 75 years old with acute myeloid leukemia. Some clones in this sample may be carry-over from other donors' samples.

The chain carries TRBV28 and TRBJ2-7; 7 bases fit TRBD1. With 7 bases clipped from V and 1 base from J, the junction kept 13 bases outside the gene matches. The CDR3 length is 16 residues. Germline loops: CDR1 MDHEN, CDR2 SYDVKM. The CDR3 nucleotides read TGTGCCAGCACCGAACAAACAGGGGCGAAATCCTACGAGCAGTACTTC. This sequence encodes CASTEQTGAKSYEQYF.

The chain has TRBV19 and TRBJ1-6; 10 bases map to TRBD1. The CDR3 has 15 amino acids. Germline V lookup: CDR1 LNHDA, CDR2 SQIVND (reference sequence). V lost 4 bases, J lost 7 bases, and 4 bases stayed unmatched. This CDR3 is CASSRETGGNSPLHF. The CDR3, as DNA: TGTGCCAGTAGTAGGGAGACAGGGGGCAATTCACCCCTCCACTTT.

V usage is TRBV10-1 and J usage is TRBJ2-5; 10 bases fit TRBD1. This CDR3 has 19 residues. The V gene's germline CDR1 is WNHNN and CDR2 SYGVQD (reference sequence). V gave up 10 bases and J gave up 2 bases; unmatched junction bases: 22. The CDR3 region has the DNA TGCGCCACATCAAAAATTGCGGTTCAGGACAGGGGGTGGCAAGAGACCCAGTACTTC. It translates to CATSKIAVQDRGWQETQYF.

The genes are TRBV18 and TRBJ2-3, with D maybe TRBD2 (5 bases). This CDR3 is 14 amino acids long. V lost 4 bases and J lost 0, with 8 bases in between. Germline assignment: CDR1 KGHSH and CDR2 LQKENI. The CDR3 region has the DNA TGTGCCAGCTCACTTGGACTGAGCACAGATACGCAGTATTTT. Its translation is CASSLGLSTDTQYF.

The V call is TRBV28, the J call TRBJ2-1; 8 bases are a match to TRBD2. Germline values: CDR1 MDHEN, CDR2 SYDVKM. CDR3 size: 17 residues. V dropped 2 bases and J dropped 0; count of bases not matched to a gene: 6. Written as DNA, the CDR3 is TGTGCCAGCAGTTTAGAGATGGCGGGGGGCTCCTACAATGAGCAGTTCTTC. Its translation is CASSLEMAGGSYNEQFF.

As for this clone: At one end the junction does not follow the germline gene, possibly because of a read error. The chain employs TRBV11-2 and TRBJ2-7; D ambiguous. The CDR3 is made up of 12 amino acids. From germline, CDR1 is SGHAT and CDR2 FQNNGV. The CDR3 nucleotides read TGCGCCAGCAGCCCGATGGGCCCCCTGCAGTACTTC. Protein sequence: CASSPMGPLQYF.

The V gene is TRBV4-3, the J gene TRBJ2-7, with D maybe TRBD2 (5 bases). There are 17 residues in the CDR3. Germline values: CDR1 LGHNA, CDR2 YSLEER. Trimming took 0 bases from V and 0 from J, leaving 15 bases between them. The CDR3 here is CASSQDLSGAVSYEQYF. In DNA, the CDR3 is TGCGCCAGCAGCCAAGATCTAAGCGGAGCAGTCTCCTACGAGCAGTACTTC.

J is TRBJ2-2 and V is TRBV7-3, with 7 nucleotides matching TRBD1. The CDR3 is made up of 16 amino acids. The V segment lost 0 bases and the J segment 3 bases; nucleotides outside the gene matches: 4. Germline CDR1 is SGHTA and CDR2 is FQGTGA. CDR3 coding DNA: TGTGCCAGCAGCTTAACAGGGGGCTCCGACACCGGGGAGCTGTTTTTT. This gives the protein CASSLTGGSDTGELFF.

The chain carries TRBV5-6 and TRBJ2-7; no clear D gene. Deletions cut 1 base from V and 3 bases from J, with 8 bases between. CDR1 and CDR2 from the germline V gene are SGHDT and YYEEEE. CDR3 length: 13 amino acids. In DNA form, the CDR3 reads TGTGCCAGCAGCTTGCGTGCAGGCTACGAGCAGTACTTC. Encoded protein: CASSLRAGYEQYF.

This chain joins TRBV19 and TRBJ1-1; 8 bases line up with TRBD1. CDR3 length equals 15 residues. After removal of 1 base from V and 3 bases from J, the junction contained 4 bases not matched to a gene. Germline lookup yields CDR1 LNHDA and CDR2 SQIVND (reference sequence). As DNA, the CDR3 is TGTGCCAGTAGTATAGGCGACAGGGGACACACTGAAGCTTTCTTT. Amino acids: CASSIGDRGHTEAFF.

V usage is TRBV11-2 and J usage is TRBJ2-6; TRBD2 aligns across 8 bases. Germline V lookup: CDR1 SGHAT, CDR2 FQNNGV. V dropped 0 bases and J dropped 4; count of bases not matched to a gene: 2. The CDR3 spans 16 residues. The CDR3 nucleotides are TGTGCCAGCAGCTTAGATAGCGGGGTCGGGGCCAACGTCCTGACTTTC. Amino acid sequence: CASSLDSGVGANVLTF.

The rearrangement uses TRBV6-6 and TRBJ1-2; TRBD1 aligns across 7 bases. Germline V gene sequence: CDR1 MNHNY, CDR2 SVGAGI (reference sequence). J was trimmed by 3 bases and V by 5 bases; bases with no gene match: 9. CDR3 length: 15 residues. Here the CDR3 reads CASSARGQAHYGYTF. DNA for the CDR3: TGTGCCAGCAGTGCTCGTGGACAGGCACACTATGGCTACACCTTC.

The chain employs TRBV28 and TRBJ2-7, with D perhaps TRBD2 (6 bases). Trimming pared 8 bases from V and 4 bases from J, leaving 9 bases between. The germline CDR1 and CDR2 sequences are MDHEN and SYDVKM. The length of the CDR3 is 11 residues. CDR3 region: CASGGRYEQYF. In nucleotides, the CDR3 is TGTGCCAGCGGAGGGCGGTACGAGCAGTACTTC.

The CDR3 is CASSDRPYADTQYF. The CDR3 DNA reads as TGTGCCAGCAGTGACAGGCCTTACGCAGATACGCAGTATTTT. The rearrangement joins TRBV2 to TRBJ2-3; D is uncertain. The CDR3 covers 14 residues. In germline, CDR1 is SNHLY, CDR2 FYNNEI. Trimming removed 3 bases from V and 4 bases from J, with 11 bases in between. The full variable domain, in which reference TRBV2 and TRBJ2-3 provide the parts outside the CDR3, is EPEVTQTPSHQVTQMGQEVILRCVPISNHLYFYWYRQILGQKVEFLVSFYNNEISEKSEIFDDQFSVERPDGSNFTLKIRSTKLEDSAMYFCASSDRPYADTQYFGPGTRLTVL.

The chain joins TRBV4-3 to TRBJ2-2, with D uncertain. Germline CDR1 LGHNA, CDR2 YSLEER. The CDR3 is 16 amino acids. The ends were cut back, 0 bases at V and 7 bases at J, with 15 bases in the middle. The CDR3 nucleotides are TGCGCCAGCAGCCAAGATAGTCATAGGAGCTTCGGGGAGCTGTTTTTT. It codes for CASSQDSHRSFGELFF.

This clone has a handful of counts. The chain has TRBV9 and TRBJ2-1, with D possibly TRBD1 on 5 matching bases. CDR3 length: 15 amino acids. Between the trimmed V and J ends, which lost 1 base and 1 base, there was a span of 9 bases. CDR1 SGDLS and CDR2 YYNGEE come from the germline V gene. The CDR3 protein is CASSVQTASYNEQFF. Here the CDR3 DNA reads TGTGCCAGCAGCGTACAGACAGCTTCCTACAATGAGCAGTTCTTC.

The V and J genes are TRBV29-1 and TRBJ1-2; TRBD1 is a possible D gene (5 bases). This CDR3 comprises 12 residues. V was pared by 6 bases and J by 8 bases, with 16 bases between. Germline V gene sequence: CDR1 SQVTM, CDR2 ANQGSEA. CDR3 bases: TGCAGCGTGGGGCAGCAAAGGAGGGGCTACACCTTC. Translation: CSVGQQRRGYTF.

The gene calls are TRBV7-9 and TRBJ2-7, with TRBD2 matching 8 bases. The CDR3 has 18 amino acids. Germline assignment: CDR1 SEHNR and CDR2 FQNEAQ (reference sequence). Trimming removed 5 bases from V and 3 bases from J; junction bases left unmatched: 18. CDR3 nucleotide sequence: TGTGCCAGCAGCCCCCTGACTAGCGAAATAAGAGTGGGCTACGAGCAGTACTTC. Translating gives CASSPLTSEIRVGYEQYF.

The chain employs TRBV7-6 and TRBJ1-3; no clear D. This CDR3 contains 13 residues. With 4 bases removed from V and 5 bases from J, the gap between germline ends came to 9 bases. Germline CDR1 and CDR2: SGHVS and FNYEAQ. CDR3 residues: CASSSQERNTIYF. CDR3 DNA: TGTGCCAGCAGCTCCCAGGAACGAAACACCATATATTTT.

The genes are TRBV19 and TRBJ2-2; D possibly corresponds to TRBD1 (6 bases). V dropped 3 bases and J dropped 4 bases, with 15 bases sitting between them. The CDR3 has 16 residues. The germline V gene encodes CDR1 LNHDA and CDR2 SQIVND (reference sequence). The CDR3 here is CASSMQTGRGTGELFF. CDR3 nucleotide sequence: TGTGCCAGTAGTATGCAGACAGGTCGAGGCACCGGGGAGCTGTTTTTT.

The chain uses TRBV29-1 and TRBJ2-7, with D tentatively TRBD1 (5 bases). The CDR3 is 15 amino acids. Looked up from germline, CDR1 is SQVTM and CDR2 is ANQGSEA. V was cut by 4 bases and J by 0 bases, with 16 bases left in between. CDR3 in DNA: TGCAGCGTTGCCCCGAGGTTGACAGACTCCTACGAGCAGTACTTC. Its protein product is CSVAPRLTDSYEQYF.

The chain uses TRBV29-1 and TRBJ2-4; D not resolved. Trimming cost V 4 bases and J 2 bases, with 6 bases left between them. The CDR3 loop spans 12 amino acids. CDR1 and CDR2 (germline): SQVTM, ANQGSEA. CDR3 protein: CSVGVTKNIQYF. The CDR3 DNA sequence: TGCAGCGTTGGGGTAACCAAAAACATTCAGTACTTC. Variable domain in full (rest from reference TRBV29-1 and TRBJ2-4): SAVISQKPSRDICQRGTSLTIQCQVDSQVTMMFWYRQQPGQSLTLIATANQGSEATYESGFVIDKFPISRPNLTFSTLTVSNMSPEDSSIYLCSVGVTKNIQYFGAGTRLSVL.

The rearrangement links TRBV23-1 to TRBJ2-5; no firm D call. TRBV23-1 is an ORF, with its function uncertain. The CDR3 loop spans 12 amino acids. V was shortened by 4 bases and J by 2 bases, with 5 bases between the two germline ends. The DNA of the CDR3 is TGCGCCAGCAGTCCAGAGCAAGAGACCCAGTACTTC. It is translated as CASSPEQETQYF.

This chain joins TRBV9 and TRBJ2-7; unclear D gene. Trimming took off 3 bases at V and 2 bases at J, with 12 bases between the two ends. Per germline, CDR1 SGDLS and CDR2 YYNGEE. The CDR3 is 14 residues long. The CDR3 protein is CASSGAGVTYEQYF. CDR3 in DNA: TGTGCCAGCAGCGGGGCTGGGGTGACCTACGAGCAGTACTTC.

The chain couples TRBV28 to TRBJ2-1; possible D gene TRBD1, 6 bases. CDR1 is MDHEN, CDR2 SYDVKM, per germline. The V end was cut by 2 bases, the J end by 0 bases, with 11 bases between. This CDR3 spans 16 amino acids. CDR3 in DNA: TGTGCCAGCAGTTTAGCGTCGACAGGCTCCTACAATGAGCAGTTCTTC. This codes for CASSLASTGSYNEQFF.

The V and J genes are TRBV14 and TRBJ2-5; the D is unclear. There are 16 residues in the CDR3. CDR1 and CDR2 from the germline V gene are SGHDN and FVKESK. V dropped 5 bases and J dropped 0 bases, with 16 bases sitting between them. In nucleotides, the CDR3 is TGTGCCAGCAGCTCACAAAGGAAATCTAACCAAGAGACCCAGTACTTC. Encoded protein: CASSSQRKSNQETQYF.

This sequence joins TRBV7-6 and TRBJ2-7; D is uncertain. V lost 5 bases and J 7 bases, leaving 9 bases between the germline ends. The CDR3 covers 11 residues. CDR1 SGHVS and CDR2 FNYEAQ come from the germline V gene. The CDR3: CASSPPAEQYF. The CDR3 DNA sequence: TGTGCCAGCAGCCCCCCGGCAGAGCAGTACTTC.

The CDR3 spells CASSYNVGQFDEQFF. In DNA, the CDR3 is TGTGCCAGCAGTTACAATGTCGGCCAGTTTGATGAGCAGTTCTTC. V and J are TRBV6-5 and TRBJ2-1, with D uncertain. The V gene's germline CDR1 is MNHEY and CDR2 SVGAGI. Trimming pared 2 bases from V and 8 bases from J, leaving 16 bases between. The CDR3 consists of 15 residues.

This clone was detected once. V usage is TRBV13 and J usage is TRBJ2-7; D is perhaps TRBD1 or TRBD2 (7 bases each). This CDR3 is built from 15 residues. V was clipped by 2 bases and J by 7 bases, with 18 bases between them. The V gene's germline CDR1 is PRHDT and CDR2 FYEKMQ (reference sequence). The chain's CDR3 is CASSLRGRGGREQYF. The CDR3 DNA sequence: TGTGCCAGCAGCTTACGGGGCAGGGGGGGTCGGGAGCAGTACTTC.

This chain connects TRBV11-2 to TRBJ2-7; TRBD1 matches 8 bases. This CDR3 comprises 14 residues. The germline gives CDR1 SGHAT, CDR2 FQNNGV. V gave up 5 bases and J gave up 3 bases; unmatched junction bases: 6. CDR3 nucleotides: TGTGCCAGCAGCGATCGACAGGGGATCTACGAGCAGTACTTC. It yields the protein CASSDRQGIYEQYF. Full variable domain (outside the CDR3, taken from reference TRBV11-2 and TRBJ2-7): EAGVAQSPRYKIIEKRQSVAFWCNPISGHATLYWYQQILGQGPKLLIQFQNNGVVDDSQLPKDRFSAERLKGVDSTLKIQPAKLEDSAVYLCASSDRQGIYEQYFGPGTRLTVT.